Sequencing of this TCR beta chain was carried out in a study of T cell responses to AZD1222 COVID-19 vaccine (dated by TCRdb to the early 2020s). As for the study more broadly: AZD1222 recipients whose second dose came at about 4 weeks and those whose second dose came at about 12 weeks were combined into one group, since spike-specific TCR depth and breadth did not differ between the two schedules. TCR sequencing covered 230 to 250 trial participants: around 210 given two doses of AZD1222 and approximately 25 given two doses of MenACWY control vaccine. Enrollment into the trials was organized by age into subgroups of 18-55, 56-69 and 70-plus years, and those subgroups contained approximately 160, 26 and 62 TCR-sequenced participants, respectively.

Turning to this clone: There is no known antigen for this receptor. No base-level quality is on record; no much larger clone is a single base apart.

The CDR3, from cysteine to phenylalanine, totals 17 residues. Just the 51-base CDR3 DNA is kept, in frame starting at base 1. The germline V gene (reference sequence) provides CDR1 SEHNR and CDR2 FQNEAQ. V is cut by 2 bases and J by 3 bases, and the space between the germline ends is 19 bases. Taken with the paper, the label for time point translates to: baseline before first vaccination. Samples from vaccinated people were obtained from the UK trials COV001 and COV002, which included a single-blind randomized controlled phase 2/3 trial of AZD1222 (ChAdOx1 nCoV-19) in healthy adults. Trial participant PBMC samples were collected at day 0 and day 28 after the second dose for TCRbeta chain sequencing. Broader findings and caveats from the paper: The whole spike protein was spanned by vaccine-associated CD4 TCRs, and dominant responses were seen in regions 160-218 and 743-854. Conclusions about previously exposed vaccinees are limited because only a handful of AZD1222 recipients were SARS-CoV-2 seropositive at baseline. Because no day 14 peak-response samples were available, the repertoires could be characterized only after the peak T cell response. Participants were mostly white British and included more females than males, and it was suggested by the authors that clonal diversity may have been underestimated. Spike-specific TCR breadth and depth rose significantly after two AZD1222 doses compared with day 0 and with MenACWY recipients. The 56-69-year group was small, and its depth increase did not reach significance, likely because of low power. Reportedly, almost half of the unique spike-specific TCRs recognized epitopes lying outside the regions that are mutated in the B.1.351 and B.1.1.7 variants.

The CDR3 regions of human TCRbeta chains were analyzed by immunosequencing. For the original study's pipeline: TCRs in the repertoires were compared against a reference library of SARS-CoV-2-specific TCRs that had been generated with the MIRA antigen-specificity platform. Breadth was defined as the fraction of unique TCRs that were SARS-CoV-2-associated, and depth was defined as the fraction of total T cells that were SARS-CoV-2-associated. Using the MIRA data, every spike-specific TCR was mapped to the spike region that the TCR reacted to and assigned to either a CD4 or a CD8 class. Log10-transformed breadth and depth values were compared by one-way ANOVA with Sidak's multiple comparisons tests. TCRdb took this table from immuneACCESS and kept in-frame rearrangements with V and J called. Such tables lack part of the clones; where checked against another copy, unresolved V genes explain under half of the gap, and the rest is unexplained. The DNA gave D and trimming, while V, J and clone size come from that table. This sample comprises some 150,000 clones, approximately 88% of them detected only once. In total, the top ten clones hold around 15% of the sample.

The sequence joins TRBV7-9 to TRBJ1-1; the D segment cannot be called with confidence. The source of this sequence is an adult in good health. The sample here was peripheral blood, taken on day 0 of AZD1222 vaccination. The nucleotides read TGTGCCAGCAGCTTATACGGGGTGGGGAATAAGGACACTGAAGCTTTCTTT. It codes for CASSLYGVGNKDTEAFF.